The next 29 T cell receptor beta chains were all read from a single sample in a study of blood T cell repertoires in COVID-19. Data came from immunoSEQ multiplex PCR; TCRdb stores just in-frame clones and leaves some out. This sample carries 90,000 to 150,000 clones, 65% to 90% of them seen once, and the ten largest clones take 12%. Sequenced input: peripheral blood. Receptor source: a human donor in a cohort sampled during active COVID-19.

The chain joins TRBV19 to TRBJ1-3, with TRBD1 matching 7 bases. This CDR3 region has 15 residues. V shed 6 bases, J shed 0 bases, and the junction held 5 bases outside the gene matches. Germline V gene sequence: CDR1 LNHDA, CDR2 SQIVND (reference sequence). The CDR3 coding sequence is TGTGCCAGTAGACCTGCAGGGGGCTCTGGAAACACCATATATTTT. As protein: CASRPAGGSGNTIYF.

This chain uses TRBV2 with TRBJ2-5; TRBD1 aligns across 8 bases. V was pared by 6 bases and J by 1 base, with 7 bases of the junction left unmatched. From germline, CDR1 is SNHLY and CDR2 FYNNEI. This CDR3 is built from 15 residues. The CDR3 DNA is TGTGCCAGCAGGAGGGGACAGGCCCTCCAAGAGACCCAGTACTTC. It encodes CASRRGQALQETQYF.

The chain employs TRBV5-6 and TRBJ2-7; possibly TRBD1 for D (6 bases). The CDR3 is made up of 15 amino acids. The V gene's germline CDR1 is SGHDT and CDR2 YYEEEE. Trimming took 4 bases from V and 2 from J, leaving 16 bases between them. Written as DNA, the CDR3 is TGTGCCAGCAGCGGTGGGGGCCGGGGTCCCTACGAGCAGTACTTC. It specifies CASSGGGRGPYEQYF.

This rearrangement joins TRBV2 to TRBJ2-1; 10 bases line up with TRBD1. The V segment lost 6 bases and the J segment 3 bases; nucleotides outside the gene matches: 5. Germline lookup yields CDR1 SNHLY and CDR2 FYNNEI. The length of the CDR3 is 15 residues. CDR3 residues: CASRGRTGGYNEQFF. In DNA, the CDR3 is TGTGCCAGCAGGGGGAGGACAGGGGGCTACAATGAGCAGTTCTTC.

The chain recombines TRBV7-6 with TRBJ2-7; no definite D call. Germline CDR1 reads SGHVS; CDR2 reads FNYEAQ. The CDR3 length is 13 residues. V gave up 5 bases and J gave up 7 bases, with 15 bases separating them. CDR3 residues: CASSPQGGGEQYF. The CDR3 DNA reads TGTGCCAGCAGCCCCCAAGGCGGTGGTGAGCAGTACTTC. Using reference TRBV7-6 and TRBJ2-7 for the parts outside the CDR3, the full variable domain is GAGVSQSPRYKVTKRGQDVALRCDPISGHVSLYWYRQALGQGPEFLTYFNYEAQQDKSGLPNDRFSAERPEGSISTLTIQRTEQRDSAMYRCASSPQGGGEQYFGPGTRLTVT.

The V call is TRBV7-9, the J call TRBJ1-2; TRBD1 agrees at 9 bases. Germline values: CDR1 SEHNR, CDR2 FQNEAQ (reference sequence). The V gene end was trimmed by 6 bases and the J gene end by 1 base; junction bases not matched to a gene: 3. The CDR3 runs to 14 residues. This CDR3 is CASRRTGDNYGYTF. CDR3 nucleotide sequence: TGTGCCAGCAGACGGACAGGGGATAACTATGGCTACACCTTC.

This clone was detected many times. The chain uses TRBV6-1 and TRBJ1-5, with D maybe TRBD1 (6 bases). Germline CDR1 and CDR2: MNHNS and SASEGT. Trimming cost V 0 bases and J 0 bases, with 18 bases left between them. The CDR3 is made up of 19 amino acids. The chain's CDR3 is CASSEAIPTGSYSNQPQHF. The DNA of the CDR3 is TGTGCCAGCAGTGAAGCGATCCCGACAGGATCTTATAGCAATCAGCCCCAGCATTTT.

This sequence joins TRBV5-1 and TRBJ2-5; 8 bases agree with TRBD1. With 2 bases clipped from V and 1 base from J, the junction kept 4 bases outside the gene matches. The germline V gene has CDR1 SGHRS and CDR2 YFSETQ. This CDR3 region has 15 residues. The CDR3 sequence is CASSFQGARQETQYF. CDR3 coding DNA: TGCGCCAGCAGCTTCCAGGGGGCCCGCCAAGAGACCCAGTACTTC.

The chain has TRBV5-6 and TRBJ2-5; 11 bases fit TRBD2. Germline values: CDR1 SGHDT, CDR2 YYEEEE. V lost 0 bases and J lost 4; bases outside the gene matches: 2. This CDR3 spans 15 amino acids. For the CDR3, the DNA is TGTGCCAGCAGCTTGGTTAGCGGGGGGGGAGAGACCCAGTACTTC. This codes for CASSLVSGGGETQYF.

The chain is built from TRBV6-2 or TRBV6-3 and TRBJ2-1; D is undetermined. Germline CDR1 and CDR2: MNHEY and SVGEGT. With 3 bases removed from V and 7 bases from J, the gap between germline ends came to 7 bases. The CDR3 is made up of 12 amino acids. The CDR3 is CASSYARNEQFF. In DNA, the CDR3 is TGTGCCAGCAGTTATGCTCGGAATGAGCAGTTCTTC.

The V and J genes are TRBV5-1 and TRBJ2-7, with 8 bases matching TRBD2. Unmatched junction bases numbered 10, after V lost 5 bases and J lost 0 bases. The CDR3 contains 16 residues. Germline values: CDR1 SGHRS, CDR2 YFSETQ. CDR3 loop: CASRSGIAGSSYEQYF. The CDR3 DNA sequence: TGCGCCAGCAGGAGCGGCATAGCGGGGAGCTCCTACGAGCAGTACTTC.

Remarks on this clone: The junction departs from the called germline gene at one end, perhaps through a read error. V is TRBV7-7 and J is TRBJ2-5; D gene uncertain. CDR1 and CDR2 (germline): SSHAT, FNYEAQ (reference sequence). The CDR3 sequence is 13 residues long. The CDR3 DNA is TGTGCTAGCAGCTTAGGGCAGAAAGAGACCCAGTACTTC. Residues: CASSLGQKETQYF.

The rearrangement joins TRBV18 to TRBJ1-1; 10 nucleotides match TRBD1. The length of the CDR3 is 17 residues. Germline CDR1 and CDR2: KGHSH and LQKENI. With V trimmed by 2 bases and J by 0 bases, 6 bases remained unmatched. The DNA for the CDR3 is TGTGCCAGCTCACCAAGGACAGGGGGAGGCGTGAACACTGAAGCTTTCTTT. Its translation is CASSPRTGGGVNTEAFF.

The chain combines TRBV28 with TRBJ2-1; weak D call: TRBD2 (5 bases). The germline CDR1 and CDR2 sequences are MDHEN and SYDVKM. V lost 1 base and J 9 bases, leaving 10 bases between the germline ends. The CDR3 is made up of 13 amino acids. Here the CDR3 reads CASSLFLGSEQFF. DNA for the CDR3: TGTGCCAGCAGTTTATTTCTGGGGAGTGAGCAGTTCTTC.

The chain recombines TRBV6-5 with TRBJ1-2; 12 nucleotides match TRBD1. The CDR3 extends over 14 amino acids. The germline CDR1 and CDR2 sequences are MNHEY and SVGAGI. J lost 8 bases, V lost 6 bases, and 7 bases had no gene match. The CDR3 protein is CASRGTGGLYGYTF. The CDR3 DNA is TGTGCCAGCAGGGGGACAGGGGGCCTCTACGGCTACACCTTC.

The chain couples TRBV12-5 to TRBJ1-3, with TRBD1 matching over 10 bases. From germline, CDR1 is LGHNT and CDR2 FRNRAP. The CDR3 spans 20 residues. V gave up 4 bases and J gave up 4 bases; unmatched junction bases: 19. Written as DNA, the CDR3 is TGTGCTAGTGGTTCTCTACGGACAGGGGGAATAATGACACAAGGAAACACCATATATTTT. Encoded protein: CASGSLRTGGIMTQGNTIYF. Combining the CDR3 with reference TRBV12-5 and TRBJ1-3 gives the whole variable domain DARVTQTPRHKVTEMGQEVTMRCQPILGHNTVFWYRQTMMQGLELLAYFRNRAPLDDSGMPKDRFSAEMPDATLATLKIQPSEPRDSAVYFCASGSLRTGGIMTQGNTIYFGEGSWLTVV.

The chain has TRBV6-1 and TRBJ2-3; D call uncertain. The CDR3 has 16 residues. V lost 4 bases to trimming and J lost 0 bases, with 14 bases between them. CDR1 and CDR2 from the germline V gene are MNHNS and SASEGT. This CDR3 is CASSGPWATSTDTQYF. The CDR3 DNA reads TGTGCCAGCAGTGGACCCTGGGCTACTAGCACAGATACGCAGTATTTT.

V and J are TRBV4-1 and TRBJ1-2; D is possibly TRBD1 (5 bases). V was clipped by 0 bases and J by 2 bases, with 10 bases between them. The CDR3 runs 15 residues. Germline lookup yields CDR1 MGHRA and CDR2 YSYEKL. The CDR3 reads CASSQEAGWNYGYTF. Written as DNA, the CDR3 is TGCGCCAGCAGCCAAGAGGCAGGGTGGAACTATGGCTACACCTTC.

The gene calls are TRBV3-1 (or the pseudogene TRBV3-2) and TRBJ1-3; 8 positions agree with TRBD1. V lost 4 bases to trimming and J lost 0 bases; unmatched junction nucleotides: 8. The CDR3 spans 17 residues. Germline CDR1 and CDR2: LGHDT and YNNKEL (reference sequence). CDR3 sequence (DNA): TGTGCCAGCAGCCTCACGTGGACAGGGTACTCTGGAAACACCATATATTTT. Protein sequence: CASSLTWTGYSGNTIYF.

CDR3 protein: CASSLGGGSFHF. CDR3 sequence (DNA): TGTGCCAGCAGTCTTGGGGGAGGGAGTTTCCACTTT. This chain uses TRBV25-1 with TRBJ1-6; weak D call: TRBD1 (5 bases). Trimming shortened V by 5 bases and J by 17 bases, and 16 bases separated the two germline ends. Germline loops: CDR1 MGHDK, CDR2 SYGVNS. CDR3 size: 12 residues.

V gene TRBV2 combines with J gene TRBJ2-1; D is possibly TRBD1 (7 bases). The germline V and J ends were trimmed by 10 bases and 1 base, with 14 bases remaining between them. CDR1 and CDR2 from the germline V gene are SNHLY and FYNNEI. The CDR3 is 14 amino acids. The CDR3 DNA sequence: TGTGCCACCAAACAGGGGAGGTCCTACAATGAGCAGTTCTTC. It codes for CATKQGRSYNEQFF.

The sample holds one count of this clone. The rearrangement links TRBV6-5 to TRBJ2-3, with 8 positions matching TRBD1. The germline V gene has CDR1 MNHEY and CDR2 SVGAGI. This CDR3 region has 14 residues. Germline trimming cut 6 bases from V and 1 base from J; bases unmatched to any gene: 3. For the CDR3, the DNA is TGTGCCAGCAGGTCAGGGGGCGGCACAGATACGCAGTATTTT. It translates to CASRSGGGTDTQYF.

The chain employs TRBV2 and TRBJ1-2, with 8 bases that match TRBD1. The trim removed 3 bases at V and 8 bases at J, leaving 14 bases unmatched. CDR3 length equals 16 residues. Germline-derived CDR1 and CDR2 are SNHLY and FYNNEI. Written as DNA, the CDR3 is TGTGCCAGCAGTGAGAGGGAAACAGGGGGGCTCGGAGGCTACACCTTC. As protein: CASSERETGGLGGYTF.

This clone has only one observation. The chain links TRBV5-4 to TRBJ2-7; 10 bases fit TRBD1. Germline V gene sequence: CDR1 SGHNT, CDR2 YYREEE (reference sequence). CDR3 length: 16 amino acids. V gave up 4 bases and J gave up 4 bases; unmatched junction bases: 11. The CDR3 sequence: CASSRASGQGLYEQYF. DNA for the CDR3: TGTGCCAGCAGCCGGGCCTCGGGACAGGGGCTTTACGAGCAGTACTTC. The whole variable domain, filled in from reference TRBV5-4 and TRBJ2-7, reads ETGVTQSPTHLIKTRGQQVTLRCSSQSGHNTVSWYQQALGQGPQFIFQYYREEENGRGNFPPRFSGLQFPNYSSELNVNALELDDSALYLCASSRASGQGLYEQYFGPGTRLTVT.

This chain connects TRBV19 to TRBJ2-1; a weak D match, TRBD1 (6 bases). The CDR3 is 14 amino acids. Trimming cost V 3 bases and J 6 bases, with 12 bases left between them. Germline lookup yields CDR1 LNHDA and CDR2 SQIVND (reference sequence). The CDR3, as DNA: TGTGCCAGTAGTATGGCAGGGGCTGGCAATGAGCAGTTCTTC. Encoded protein: CASSMAGAGNEQFF.

The chain joins TRBV7-2 to TRBJ2-3, with 11 nucleotides matching TRBD2. Germline values: CDR1 SGHTA, CDR2 FQGNSA. The ends lost 1 base at V and 4 bases at J; junction bases unmatched: 4. The CDR3 consists of 16 residues. CDR3 sequence: CASSLGLAGGADTQYF. DNA of the CDR3: TGTGCCAGCAGCTTAGGGCTAGCGGGGGGAGCAGATACGCAGTATTTT.

This clone was detected only once. The chain uses TRBV10-3 and TRBJ2-2, with 9 nucleotides matching TRBD1. V was pared by 7 bases and J by 6 bases, with 3 bases of the junction left unmatched. CDR1 and CDR2 from the germline V gene are ENHRY and SYGVKD. CDR3 length: 13 amino acids. CDR3 amino acids: CAINGQGPGELFF. As DNA, the CDR3 is TGTGCCATCAATGGACAGGGGCCCGGGGAGCTGTTTTTT.

This clone was found a few times. The genes are TRBV28 and TRBJ1-2, with D tentatively TRBD1 (5 bases). This CDR3 is built from 11 residues. Germline loops: CDR1 MDHEN, CDR2 SYDVKM. V was cut by 11 bases and J by 7 bases, with 14 bases left in between. CDR3 in DNA: TGTGCCTGTGACAGTCCCCCTGGCTACACCTTC. It yields the protein CACDSPPGYTF.

This chain uses TRBV18 with TRBJ2-7, with 9 nucleotides matching TRBD1. This CDR3 comprises 13 residues. Germline V gives CDR1 KGHSH, CDR2 LQKENI. The V and J ends lost 5 bases and 3 bases, in that order; junction bases with no gene match: 2. The CDR3 sequence: CASSAGQGYEQYF. The CDR3 region has the DNA TGTGCCAGCTCAGCGGGACAGGGCTACGAGCAGTACTTC.